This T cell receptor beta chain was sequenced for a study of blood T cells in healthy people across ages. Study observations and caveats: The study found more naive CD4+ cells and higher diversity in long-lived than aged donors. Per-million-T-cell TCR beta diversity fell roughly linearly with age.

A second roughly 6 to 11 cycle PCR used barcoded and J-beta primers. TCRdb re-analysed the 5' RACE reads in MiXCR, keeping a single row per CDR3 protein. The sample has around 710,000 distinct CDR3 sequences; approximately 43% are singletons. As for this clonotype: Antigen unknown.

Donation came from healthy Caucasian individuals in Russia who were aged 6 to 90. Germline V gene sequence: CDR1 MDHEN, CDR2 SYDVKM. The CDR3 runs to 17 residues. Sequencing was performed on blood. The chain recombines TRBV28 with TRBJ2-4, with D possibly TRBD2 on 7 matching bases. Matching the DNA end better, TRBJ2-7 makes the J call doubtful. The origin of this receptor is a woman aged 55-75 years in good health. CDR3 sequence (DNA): TGTGCCAGCAGTTACCCCGGGACTTCGGGGGGCTACTACGAGCAGTACTTC. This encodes CASSYPGTSGGYYEQYF.